This T cell receptor (beta chain) is drawn from a study of T cell repertoires in cytomegalovirus infection. V dropped 6 bases and J dropped 3; count of bases not matched to a gene: 4. CDR1 MNHEY and CDR2 SVGAGI come from the germline V gene. The CDR3 contains 14 residues. TCRdb independently ran MiXCR on the reads; one entry per CDR3 protein. The sample lists around 190,000 distinct CDR3 sequences; about an eighth were seen once. J is TRBJ1-5 and V is TRBV6-5; 8 positions agree with TRBD1. Sequencing was done on a sample of PBMCs. This clonotype originated in a human donor in good health (CMV status not recorded). Some clones in this sample may be carry-over from other donors' samples. The CDR3: CASRTGGVNQPQHF. The CDR3 bases are TGTGCCAGCAGAACAGGGGGGGTCAATCAGCCCCAGCATTTT.